Listed below are T cell receptor beta chains from one sample, sequenced in a study of blood T cell repertoires in COVID-19. Measured with immunoSEQ multiplex PCR; TCRdb has only the in-frame clones, and not every one. The sample holds roughly 200,000 clones, 86% seen once. The material sequenced was peripheral blood. Receptors originate from a woman between 45 and 60 years old with COVID-19, enrolled during active disease. CDR3s leave out the opening cysteine and the closing phenylalanine or tryptophan. The order of the fields is V gene, D gene, J gene, CDR3 protein. D genes are given only for firm matches.

V: TRBV24-1; D: TRBD1; J: TRBJ2-3; CDR3: ATSEFDRGRNTQY
V: TRBV5-4; D: NA; J: TRBJ2-2; CDR3: ASSEQPQGIYTGELF
V: TRBV29-1; D: TRBD1; J: TRBJ2-2; CDR3: SGPTGQGWAGELF
V: TRBV7-7; D: TRBD2; J: TRBJ2-5; CDR3: ASSPQGTSGGETQY
V: TRBV7-8; D: NA; J: TRBJ1-5; CDR3: ASSSYRQPSNQPQH
V: TRBV6-2/TRBV6-3; D: NA; J: TRBJ1-6; CDR3: ASSYLDSVNSPLH
V: TRBV6-6; D: TRBD1; J: TRBJ1-4; CDR3: ASSYYRGGEKLF
V: TRBV5-5; D: NA; J: TRBJ1-5; CDR3: ASSFATGNQPQH
V: TRBV3-1/TRBV3-2; D: NA; J: TRBJ1-2; CDR3: ASWNSLQNYGYT
V: TRBV7-2; D: NA; J: TRBJ1-1; CDR3: ASSLEAPVEAF
V: TRBV2; D: NA; J: TRBJ2-3; CDR3: ASKRRESTDTQY
V: TRBV7-7; D: TRBD2; J: TRBJ2-5; CDR3: ASSSGTRGETQY
V: TRBV2; D: TRBD1; J: TRBJ2-5; CDR3: ASSRDRGWETQY
V: TRBV19; D: NA; J: TRBJ1-2; CDR3: ASSNPPGRQAYGYT
V: TRBV7-2; D: TRBD1; J: TRBJ2-5; CDR3: ASSPQTGRETQY
V: TRBV4-3; D: NA; J: TRBJ2-7; CDR3: ASSQDSSGSDEQY
V: TRBV18; D: NA; J: TRBJ2-3; CDR3: ASSPRAGQLTDTQY
V: TRBV24-1; D: TRBD1; J: TRBJ2-1; CDR3: ATSDRGQPSLYNEQF
V: TRBV15; D: TRBD2; J: TRBJ2-7; CDR3: ATAPSGGDEQY
V: TRBV27; D: NA; J: TRBJ1-1; CDR3: ASSLSWARNTEAF
V: TRBV7-2; D: TRBD2; J: TRBJ2-3; CDR3: ASSLESASGGGTQY
V: TRBV7-2; D: NA; J: TRBJ1-3; CDR3: ASSLGLGKGGSGNTIY
V: TRBV19; D: TRBD1; J: TRBJ1-2; CDR3: ASSIGGQGGGYT
V: TRBV12-3/TRBV12-4; D: NA; J: TRBJ2-7; CDR3: ASRPEDSEQY
V: TRBV7-2; D: TRBD2; J: TRBJ2-2; CDR3: ASSFRASGTGELF
V: TRBV5-8; D: NA; J: TRBJ2-6; CDR3: ASSLSGANVLT
V: TRBV3-1/TRBV3-2; D: TRBD2; J: TRBJ2-3; CDR3: ASSLSRGGTDTQY
V: TRBV7-6; D: TRBD2; J: TRBJ2-1; CDR3: ASSLRTTGGSSYNEQF
V: TRBV28; D: NA; J: TRBJ1-1; CDR3: ASSFLQGWGNTEAF
V: TRBV5-1; D: NA; J: TRBJ1-4; CDR3: ASSLDRVGEKLF
V: TRBV28; D: TRBD1; J: TRBJ1-4; CDR3: ASSLTGTAYQKLF
V: TRBV5-1; D: TRBD2; J: TRBJ2-5; CDR3: ASSTGLAREGETQY
V: TRBV7-2; D: TRBD2; J: TRBJ2-3; CDR3: ASSRTSGEGDTQY
V: TRBV5-4; D: NA; J: TRBJ2-5; CDR3: ASSTGFETQY
V: TRBV3-1/TRBV3-2; D: NA; J: TRBJ2-3; CDR3: ASSQDREAQY
V: TRBV24-1; D: NA; J: TRBJ2-3; CDR3: ATSDPGPGRTDTQY
V: TRBV15; D: TRBD1; J: TRBJ1-5; CDR3: ATVDRGSNQPQH
V: TRBV5-8; D: TRBD2; J: TRBJ2-3; CDR3: ASSKGKFTGRADTQY
V: TRBV5-6; D: NA; J: TRBJ1-2; CDR3: ASRSTALAGYT
V: TRBV15; D: NA; J: TRBJ1-5; CDR3: ATSQLDRPDQPQH
V: TRBV14; D: NA; J: TRBJ1-1; CDR3: ASSQVGGPEAF
V: TRBV28; D: NA; J: TRBJ2-6; CDR3: ASSTGTSFSGANVLT
V: TRBV30; D: TRBD1; J: TRBJ2-7; CDR3: AWSLGQYSYEQY
V: TRBV5-5; D: NA; J: TRBJ2-5; CDR3: ASSPGNLGDQETQY
V: TRBV29-1; D: TRBD1; J: TRBJ2-2; CDR3: SVGGDSLRTGELF